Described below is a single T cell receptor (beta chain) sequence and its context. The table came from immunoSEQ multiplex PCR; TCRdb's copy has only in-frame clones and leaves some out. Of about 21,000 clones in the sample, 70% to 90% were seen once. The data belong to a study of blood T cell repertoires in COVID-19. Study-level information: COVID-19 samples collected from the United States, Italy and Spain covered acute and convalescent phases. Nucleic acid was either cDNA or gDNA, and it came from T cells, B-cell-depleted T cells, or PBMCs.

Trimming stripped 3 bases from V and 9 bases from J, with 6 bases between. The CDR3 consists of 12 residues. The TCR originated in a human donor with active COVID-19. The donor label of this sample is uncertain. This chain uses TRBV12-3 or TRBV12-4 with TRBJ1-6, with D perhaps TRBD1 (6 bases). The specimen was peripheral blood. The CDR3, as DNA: TGTGCCAGCAGTTTCAGGGGTTCACCCCTCCACTTT. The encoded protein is CASSFRGSPLHF.